This TCR beta chain stems from a study of identical twins. Study-wide findings and caveats: It was possible that invariant MAIT and iNKT cells partly confounded the zero-insertion analyses.

TCRdb re-called the 5' RACE reads through MiXCR, storing one row per CDR3 protein. Of some 500,000 distinct CDR3 sequences listed, 9.5% to 10% are singletons. Many counts were recorded for this clonotype. Its antigen is unknown. Healthy Caucasians provided all donations. The germline gives CDR1 LNHNV, CDR2 YYDKDF (reference sequence). This CDR3 has 19 residues. V lost 0 bases and J lost 0, with 17 bases in between. These records were also assigned to another study, of yellow fever vaccine responses in identical twins.

Sample: PBMCs. The rearrangement uses TRBV15 and TRBJ1-4, with D perhaps TRBD1 (6 bases). This sequence originates from a woman in her late teens or twenties in good health. DNA for the CDR3: TGTGCCACCAGCAGAGAGCGGGGGATCGGGGGCTCAACTAATGAAAAACTGTTTTTT. It is translated as CATSRERGIGGSTNEKLFF. The full variable domain, its missing parts supplied by reference TRBV15 and TRBJ1-4, is DAMVIQNPRYQVTQFGKPVTLSCSQTLNHNVMYWYQQKSSQAPKLLFHYYDKDFNNEADTPDNFQSRRPNTSFCFLDIRSPGLGDTAMYLCATSRERGIGGSTNEKLFFGSGTQLSVL.